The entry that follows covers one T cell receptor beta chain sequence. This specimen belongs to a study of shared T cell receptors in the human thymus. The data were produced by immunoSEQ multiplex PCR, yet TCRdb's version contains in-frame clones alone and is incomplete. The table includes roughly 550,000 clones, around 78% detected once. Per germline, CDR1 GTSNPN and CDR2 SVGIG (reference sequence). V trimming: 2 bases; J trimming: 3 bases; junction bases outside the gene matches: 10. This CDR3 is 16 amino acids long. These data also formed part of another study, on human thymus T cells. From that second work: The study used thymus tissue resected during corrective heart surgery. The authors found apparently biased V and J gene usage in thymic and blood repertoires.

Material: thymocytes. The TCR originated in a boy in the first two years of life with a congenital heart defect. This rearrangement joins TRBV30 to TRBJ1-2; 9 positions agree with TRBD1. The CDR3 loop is CAWSLTTGGSHYGYTF. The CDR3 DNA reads TGTGCCTGGAGTCTGACGACAGGGGGTTCTCACTATGGCTACACCTTC.